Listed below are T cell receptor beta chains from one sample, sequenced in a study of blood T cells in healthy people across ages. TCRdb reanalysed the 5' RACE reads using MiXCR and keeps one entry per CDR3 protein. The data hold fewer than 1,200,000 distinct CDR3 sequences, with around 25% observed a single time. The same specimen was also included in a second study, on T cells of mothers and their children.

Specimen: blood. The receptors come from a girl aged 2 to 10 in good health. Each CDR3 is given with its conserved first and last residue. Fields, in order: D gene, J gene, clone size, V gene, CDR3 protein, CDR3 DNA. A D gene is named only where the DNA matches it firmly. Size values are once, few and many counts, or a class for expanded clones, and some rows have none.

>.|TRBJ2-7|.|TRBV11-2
CASSLWRSGGGTYEQYF
TGTGCCAGCAGCTTATGGCGGAGCGGCGGTGGGACCTACGAGCAGTACTTC
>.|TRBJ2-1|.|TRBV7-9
CASSLAPTNEQFF
TGTGCCAGCAGCTTAGCTCCTACCAATGAGCAGTTCTTC
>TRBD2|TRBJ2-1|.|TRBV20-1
CSARHGRAYEQFF
TGCAGTGCTAGGCACGGGAGGGCGTATGAGCAGTTCTTC
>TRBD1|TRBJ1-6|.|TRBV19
CASNFRGSYNSPLHF
TGTGCCAGTAATTTCAGGGGGTCCTATAATTCACCCCTCCACTTT
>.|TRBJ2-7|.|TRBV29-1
CSGGEDYEQYF
TGCAGCGGTGGGGAGGACTACGAGCAGTACTTC
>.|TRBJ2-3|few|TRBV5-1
CASTPDPQGMDTQYF
TGCGCCAGCACCCCGGACCCCCAGGGCATGGATACGCAGTATTTT
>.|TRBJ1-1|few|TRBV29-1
CSVDRGATEAFF
TGCAGCGTTGATCGGGGTGCCACTGAAGCTTTCTTT
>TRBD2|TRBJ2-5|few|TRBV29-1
CSVEDQRGIQETQYF
TGCAGCGTTGAAGACCAGCGGGGTATCCAAGAGACCCAGTACTTC
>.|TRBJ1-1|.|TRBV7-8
CASSIRAGTEAFF
TGTGCCAGCAGCATCCGGGCGGGTACTGAAGCTTTCTTT
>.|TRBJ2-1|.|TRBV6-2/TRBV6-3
CASSYLDYSYNEQFF
TGTGCCAGCAGTTACTTGGACTACTCCTACAATGAGCAGTTCTTC
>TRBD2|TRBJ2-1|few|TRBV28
CASVKTSGGYNEQFF
TGTGCCAGCGTAAAGACTAGCGGAGGCTACAATGAGCAGTTCTTC
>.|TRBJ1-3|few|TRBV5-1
CASSRGTRFRSGASGNTIYF
TGCGCCAGCAGCCGGGGGACAAGATTCCGAAGTGGGGCCTCTGGAAACACCATATATTTT
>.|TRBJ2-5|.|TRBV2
CASSEVGASSETQYF
TGTGCCAGCAGTGAAGTTGGCGCTAGCTCGGAGACCCAGTACTTC
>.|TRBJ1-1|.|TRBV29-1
CSVEREATEAFF
TGCAGCGTTGAGCGGGAGGCCACTGAAGCTTTCTTT
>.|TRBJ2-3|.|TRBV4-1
CASSHRDSPGDTQYF
TGCGCCAGCAGCCATCGGGACTCCCCGGGGGATACGCAGTATTTT
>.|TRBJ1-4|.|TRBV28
CASRKTFWDTQRGSEKLFF
TGTGCCAGCAGGAAGACGTTTTGGGACACCCAACGTGGGTCAGAAAAACTGTTTTTT
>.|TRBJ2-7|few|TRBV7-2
CASSSRAAYEQYF
TGTGCCAGCAGCTCGCGGGCAGCCTACGAGCAGTACTTC
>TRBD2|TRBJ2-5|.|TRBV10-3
CAIRPSLAGQETQYF
TGTGCCATCAGGCCCTCCCTAGCGGGGCAAGAGACCCAGTACTTC
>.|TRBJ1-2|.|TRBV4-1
CASSQDPTGLFGYTF
TGCGCCAGCAGCCAAGACCCTACAGGGCTTTTCGGCTACACCTTT
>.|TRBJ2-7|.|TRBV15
CATSRDRSGVYEQYF
TGTGCCACCAGCAGAGATAGGAGTGGGGTCTACGAGCAGTACTTC
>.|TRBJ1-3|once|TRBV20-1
CSARDIGRRTSGNTIYF
TGCAGTGCTAGAGATATTGGAAGACGGACCTCTGGAAACACCATATATTTT
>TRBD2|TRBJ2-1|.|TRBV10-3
CAISESIAGGYEQFF
TGTGCCATCAGTGAGTCTATAGCGGGAGGGTATGAGCAGTTCTTC
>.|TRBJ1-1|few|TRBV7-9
CASSPREGLNTGAFF
TGTGCCAGCAGCCCCCGAGAGGGTTTGAACACTGGAGCTTTCTTT
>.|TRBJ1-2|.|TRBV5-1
CASSLSTRQTSYGYTF
TGCGCCAGCAGCTTGTCTACACGCCAAACTAGCTATGGCTACACCTTC
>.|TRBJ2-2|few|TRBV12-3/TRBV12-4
CASSNPIGVQGKGELFF
TGTGCCAGCAGTAATCCTATCGGGGTACAGGGCAAAGGGGAGCTGTTTTTT
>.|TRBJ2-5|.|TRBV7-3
CASSPSQRTGPREQYF
TGTGCCAGCAGCCCATCCCAGAGGACGGGTCCTCGAGAGCAGTACTTC
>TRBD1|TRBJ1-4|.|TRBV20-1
CSAGQGAEKLFF
TGCAGTGCGGGACAGGGGGCTGAAAAACTGTTTTTT
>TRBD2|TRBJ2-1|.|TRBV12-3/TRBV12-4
CASSQLAGEQFF
TGTGCCAGCAGTCAACTAGCGGGGGAGCAGTTCTTC
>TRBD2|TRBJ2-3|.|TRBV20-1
CSASVTSGKWTDTQYF
TGCAGTGCTAGTGTCACTAGCGGGAAGTGGACAGATACGCAGTATTTT
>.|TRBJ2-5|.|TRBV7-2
CASSPRRGGETQYF
TGTGCCAGCAGCCCACGCCGGGGCGGGGAGACCCAGTACTTC
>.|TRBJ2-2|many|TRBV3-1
CASSPIVVGELFF
TGTGCCAGCAGCCCAATTGTGGTCGGGGAGCTGTTTTTT
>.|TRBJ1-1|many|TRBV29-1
CSVRGVLNTEAFF
TGCAGCGTTCGGGGGGTTCTTAACACTGAAGCTTTCTTT
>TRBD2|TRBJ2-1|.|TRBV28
CASQAGALYNEQFF
TGTGCCAGCCAAGCGGGAGCCCTCTACAATGAGCAGTTCTTC
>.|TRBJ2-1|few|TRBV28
CASLHSVSNEQFF
TGTGCCAGCCTCCACTCTGTCTCGAATGAGCAGTTCTTC
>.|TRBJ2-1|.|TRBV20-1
CSCGVSSYNEQFF
TGCAGTTGCGGCGTGAGCTCCTACAATGAGCAGTTCTTC
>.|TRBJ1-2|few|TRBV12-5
CASGLDRAKRDGYTF
TGTGCTAGTGGTTTGGACAGGGCGAAGAGAGATGGCTACACCTTC
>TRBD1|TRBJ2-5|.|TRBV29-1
CSVEGTGVQETQYF
TGCAGCGTTGAGGGGACAGGGGTGCAAGAGACCCAGTACTTC
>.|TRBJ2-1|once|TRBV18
CASSYRRAGYNEQFF
TGCGCCAGCTCATACAGGAGGGCCGGCTACAATGAGCAGTTCTTC
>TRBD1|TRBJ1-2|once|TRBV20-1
CSAETPGQGRNCGYTF
TGCAGTGCCGAAACCCCGGGACAGGGACGAAACTGTGGCTACACCTTC
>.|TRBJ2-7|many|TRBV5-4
CASSGHTSYEQYF
TGTGCCAGCAGCGGCCATACTAGCTACGAGCAGTACTTC
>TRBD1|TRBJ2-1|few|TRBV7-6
CASSFPNGTGDNEQFF
TGTGCCAGCAGCTTCCCCAACGGGACAGGGGACAATGAGCAGTTCTTC
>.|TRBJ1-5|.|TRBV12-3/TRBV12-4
CASSYLGVDQPQHF
TGTGCCAGCAGTTACCTAGGGGTTGATCAGCCCCAGCATTTT
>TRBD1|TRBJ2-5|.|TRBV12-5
CASGSAGGYQETQYF
TGTGCTAGTGGTTCTGCAGGGGGCTACCAAGAGACCCAGTACTTC
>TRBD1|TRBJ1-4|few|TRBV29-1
CSCRDRGTGTNEKLFF
TGCAGCTGCCGGGACAGGGGAACGGGAACTAATGAAAAACTGTTTTTT
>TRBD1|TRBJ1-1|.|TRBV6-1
CASSRRTGGRPNTEAFF
TGTGCCAGCAGTCGAAGAACAGGGGGCAGACCCAACACTGAAGCTTTCTTT
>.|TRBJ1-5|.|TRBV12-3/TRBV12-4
CASSSLETGSSNQPQHF
TGTGCCAGCAGTTCCCTGGAGACAGGTTCGAGCAATCAGCCCCAGCATTTT
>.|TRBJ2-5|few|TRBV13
CASSQGIETQYF
TGTGCCAGCAGCCAAGGCATTGAGACCCAGTACTTC
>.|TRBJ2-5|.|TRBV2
CASSFSTETQYF
TGTGCCAGCAGCTTTTCAACGGAGACCCAGTACTTC
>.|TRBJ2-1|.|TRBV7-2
CASSFSPKKTYNEQFF
TGTGCCAGCAGCTTTTCCCCAAAGAAAACCTACAATGAGCAGTTCTTC
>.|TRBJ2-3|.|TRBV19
CATNTGSRTDTQYF
TGTGCCACCAATACGGGGAGTCGGACAGATACGCAGTATTTT
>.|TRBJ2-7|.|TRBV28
CASSSPSAGPKFYEQYF
TGTGCCAGCAGCTCTCCCTCGGCCGGGCCCAAATTCTACGAGCAGTACTTC
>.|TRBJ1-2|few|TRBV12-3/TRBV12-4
CASSLSQQNYYGYTF
TGTGCCAGCAGTTTAAGTCAGCAGAATTACTATGGCTACACCTTC
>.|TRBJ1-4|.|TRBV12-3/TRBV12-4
CASSFKMARGGEKLFF
TGTGCCAGCAGTTTCAAGATGGCCAGGGGAGGTGAAAAACTGTTTTTT
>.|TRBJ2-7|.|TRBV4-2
CASSQESSELYEQYF
TGTGCCAGCAGCCAAGAGTCTAGCGAACTCTACGAGCAGTACTTC